This TCR beta chain was obtained from a study of regulatory T cells in long-lasting Graves disease. Study-level information: In persistent Graves' disease, antithyroid drugs had been taken for over 5 years and TSH receptor antibodies stayed positive.

Study observations and caveats: Accuracy might have suffered from few samples.

Of note for this clonotype: The antigen remains unidentified.

The time point is: persistent/refractory GD, antithyroid drugs over 5 years with positive TRAb. Preparation of the TCR library used RNA extracted from PBMCs. Library construction for TCR beta used iRepertoire HTBI primers and Arm-PCR of CDR3 regions. TCRdb called the multiplex PCR reads again in MiXCR, with one record for every CDR3 protein. This sample carries hundreds of thousands of distinct CDR3 sequences, roughly 20% of them seen once, and the ten largest clones take around 21%. This specimen consisted of peripheral blood mononuclear cells (PBMCs), obtained when the disease was refractory, from a patient treated with antithyroid drugs. This TCR was recovered from a female donor with Graves disease.

CDR3: CAWSDEIAEQYF. CDR3 sequence (DNA): TGTGCCTGGAGTGACGAAATTGCCGAGCAGTACTTC. The genes are TRBV30 and TRBJ2-7; D remains ambiguous. The CDR3 has 12 residues. V gave up 1 base and J gave up 6 bases, with 10 bases separating them. Germline V lookup: CDR1 GTSNPN, CDR2 SVGIG (reference sequence). Complete variable domain (other parts from reference TRBV30 and TRBJ2-7): SQTIHQWPATLVQPVGSPLSLECTVEGTSNPNLYWYRQAAGRGLQLLFYSVGIGQISSEVPQNLSASRPQDRQFILSSKKLLLSDSGFYLCAWSDEIAEQYFGPGTRLTVT.